This T cell receptor (beta chain) was recovered during a study of T cell repertoires in cytomegalovirus infection. Turning to the study itself: Epitope selection comprised recently identified HLA-C-restricted CMV epitopes and well-studied HLA-B-restricted CMV epitopes. Public TCR beta signatures provided an indication of both CMV infection and a matching HLA type.

Turning to this clonotype: Its antigen is still unknown.

TCRdb used MiXCR to reprocess the reads, holding one entry per CDR3 protein. This table holds roughly 340,000 distinct CDR3 sequences, just under 30% found once. The material sequenced was cultured PBMCs, taken from culture after CMV antigen stimulation. The receptor comes from a human donor in good health (CMV status not recorded). Some clones in this sample may be carry-over from other donors' samples.

CDR3 in DNA: TGCAGCCTGAGGGACAGCTTCTATGGGGGTGAAGCTTTCTTT. It encodes CSLRDSFYGGEAFF. The genes are TRBV29-1 and TRBJ1-1, with 7 positions matching TRBD1. Germline V gene data show CDR1 as SQVTM and CDR2 as ANQGSEA. The CDR3 is 14 amino acids. J gave up 7 bases and V 8 bases, and 16 bases lay outside the gene matches.